The rows below give T cell receptor beta chains drawn from one sample of a study of blood T cell repertoires in COVID-19. This table comes from immunoSEQ multiplex PCR, and its TCRdb copy is limited to in-frame clones, with some not included. The table has 85,000 to 130,000 clones, 76% seen once. Sequenced: peripheral blood. The receptors come from a man older than 75 with COVID-19, enrolled during active disease. The CDR3 runs from the conserved cysteine through the conserved F or W. Each record gives: clone size, V gene, J gene, D gene, CDR3 DNA, CDR3 protein. The D gene is left open where the match is weak. The size field is filled for only some rows; it gives once, few, many or a size class.

NA,TRBV2,TRBJ1-2,NA,TGTGCCAGCAAAGCGGGACTTGACTATGGCTACACCTTC,CASKAGLDYGYTF
NA,TRBV6-5,TRBJ2-7,NA,TGTGCCAGCAGAGGGGACACACTTAGTTCCTACGAGCAGTACTTC,CASRGDTLSSYEQYF
NA,TRBV6-2/TRBV6-3,TRBJ1-5,NA,TGTGCCAGCAGCCCCAGGGACTTTAGCAATCAGCCCCAGCATTTT,CASSPRDFSNQPQHF
once,TRBV6-2/TRBV6-3,TRBJ1-6,NA,TGTGCCAGCAGTTACCCTTCCTCACCCCTCCACTTT,CASSYPSSPLHF
few,TRBV2,TRBJ2-5,TRBD1,TGTGCCAGCAGTGTGGACAGGGGAGAAGAGACCCAGTACTTC,CASSVDRGEETQYF
NA,TRBV28,TRBJ2-1,TRBD2,TGTGCCAGCAGTTTATTTTCTCTAGCGGGAGTTGTGAATGAGCAGTTCTTC,CASSLFSLAGVVNEQFF
NA,TRBV5-1,TRBJ2-7,TRBD1,TGCGCCAGCAGTCTGGACAGGGACTCCTACTACGAGCAGTACTTC,CASSLDRDSYYEQYF
NA,TRBV5-6,TRBJ2-7,NA,TGTGCCAGCAGCTCATCCGGGGCCTACGAGCAGTACTTC,CASSSSGAYEQYF
NA,TRBV19,TRBJ1-2,NA,TGTGCCAGTAGTATAAGAAGCTACGGCTACACCTTC,CASSIRSYGYTF
NA,TRBV28,TRBJ2-4,NA,TGTGCCAGCAGGGGCGACAGGGAGGCAAACATTCAGTACTTC,CASRGDREANIQYF
NA,TRBV5-8,TRBJ1-1,NA,TGTGCCAGCAGCGGCAGCGGCAGGAACACTGAAGCTTTCTTT,CASSGSGRNTEAFF
NA,TRBV5-1,TRBJ2-7,NA,TGCGCCAGCAGCTATCCGGGGGAGAACGAGCAGTACTTC,CASSYPGENEQYF
NA,TRBV30,TRBJ1-5,NA,TGTGCCTGGAGCCGCGGGGGAAATACAGGCAATCAGCCCCAGCATTTT,CAWSRGGNTGNQPQHF
NA,TRBV27,TRBJ2-3,NA,TGTGCCAGCAGTTCACACCAACAGGGTCCGCAGTATTTT,CASSSHQQGPQYF
few,TRBV5-6,TRBJ2-1,TRBD2,TGTGCCAGCAGCTTGTTGGGCGGGAGCGAGTCCTACAATGAGCAGTTCTTC,CASSLLGGSESYNEQFF
NA,TRBV7-2,TRBJ1-5,NA,TGTGCCAGCAGCCCTAGGGGGGGCGCTTGGGGTCAGCCCCAGCATTTT,CASSPRGGAWGQPQHF
many,TRBV7-9,TRBJ1-2,NA,TGTGCCAGCAGCTTAGGTGTGGCAGGGGCCTATGGCTACACCTTC,CASSLGVAGAYGYTF
NA,TRBV19,TRBJ2-7,TRBD1,TGTGCCAGTAGTATATCAGGGACAGGGGCGTACGAGCAGTACTTC,CASSISGTGAYEQYF
once,TRBV6-2/TRBV6-3,TRBJ1-5,NA,TGTGCCAGCAGTTACGATCGTGGAGGGCGACCCCAGCATTTT,CASSYDRGGRPQHF
NA,TRBV7-9,TRBJ2-7,TRBD2,TGTGCCAGCAGCTTAGTTAAACTAGCGGGGTACGAGCAGTACTTC,CASSLVKLAGYEQYF
NA,TRBV18,TRBJ1-1,TRBD1,TGTGCCAGCTCACCAAGAGGACAGGCTGAAGCTTTCTTT,CASSPRGQAEAFF
NA,TRBV19,TRBJ2-2,NA,TGTGCCAGTAGTCCGACAGTGAACACCGGGGAGCTGTTTTTT,CASSPTVNTGELFF
NA,TRBV5-6,TRBJ1-6,TRBD1,TGTGCCAGCAGCTTCTCGGACAGGGGCACCCTCCACTTT,CASSFSDRGTLHF
NA,TRBV5-1,TRBJ2-5,TRBD2,TGCGCCAGCAGCGTCCACGAGCTAGCGGGCCGACCGTACCAAGAGACCCAGTACTTC,CASSVHELAGRPYQETQYF
NA,TRBV11-2,TRBJ2-5,NA,TGTGCCAGCAGCTTATACCGGGAGACCCAGTACTTC,CASSLYRETQYF
NA,TRBV5-4,TRBJ1-2,NA,TGTGCCAGCGGGTTAATCTCTGCGGCTAACTATGGCTACACCTTC,CASGLISAANYGYTF
NA,TRBV5-1,TRBJ2-1,NA,TGCGCCAGCAGCTTGGCCCCCGGGACTCCTGGGTACAATGAGCAGTTCTTC,CASSLAPGTPGYNEQFF
NA,TRBV28,TRBJ1-2,TRBD1,TGTGCCAGCAAAGACATACAGGGGGACTATGGCTACACCTTC,CASKDIQGDYGYTF
NA,TRBV27,TRBJ1-5,NA,TGTGCCAGCAGTTCCAGGGCGGGCAATCAGCCCCAGCATTTT,CASSSRAGNQPQHF
few,TRBV18,TRBJ2-4,TRBD1,TGTGCCAGCTCGTCGGCCGGGACAGCTCTTCCGAACTTC,CASSSAGTALPNF
few,TRBV6-5,TRBJ1-6,NA,TGTGCCAGCAGTTACAGGGAAGGGGATTCACCCCTCCACTTT,CASSYREGDSPLHF
once,TRBV7-8,TRBJ2-7,TRBD1,TGTGCCAGCAGCTTACAACCTCCGGGACAGGGTGGTGAGCAGTACTTC,CASSLQPPGQGGEQYF
NA,TRBV18,TRBJ2-1,NA,TGTGCCAGCTGCGACTATGACTCCTACAATGAGCAGTTCTTC,CASCDYDSYNEQFF
few,TRBV21-1,TRBJ2-1,NA,TGTGCCAGCAGCAAAAAGGGGGAACATAGGTGGTTCTTC,CASSKKGEHRWFF
NA,TRBV7-9,TRBJ1-4,NA,TGTGCCAGCAGCTTAGAAGGGGGAAAACTGTTTTTT,CASSLEGGKLFF
NA,TRBV19,TRBJ2-4,NA,TGTGCCAGTAGTACCGGCACCAGGGGAAACATTCAGTACTTC,CASSTGTRGNIQYF
NA,TRBV6-2/TRBV6-3,TRBJ2-1,TRBD1,TGTGCCAGCAGTTACTATTTAGGGACAGATGAGCAGTTCTTC,CASSYYLGTDEQFF
few,TRBV5-1,TRBJ1-1,TRBD1,TGCGCCAGCAGCTACGGGACAGGGGTCACTGAAGCTTTCTTT,CASSYGTGVTEAFF
NA,TRBV9,TRBJ2-1,NA,TGTGCCAGCAGCGTCGCTAGCAGGGGTGAGCAGTTCTTC,CASSVASRGEQFF
NA,TRBV13,TRBJ2-3,NA,TGTGCCAGCAGCTTAGTAGGGGCTAGCGGCACAGATACGCAGTATTTT,CASSLVGASGTDTQYF
NA,TRBV19,TRBJ1-2,NA,TGTGCCAGTAGTACCGCCGGCCAGGACTATGGCTACACCTTC,CASSTAGQDYGYTF
NA,TRBV11-2,TRBJ1-2,TRBD1,TGTGCCAGCAGCTTAAGAGGGGGCGATGGCTACACCTTC,CASSLRGGDGYTF
NA,TRBV10-3,TRBJ2-7,TRBD2,TGTGCCATCAGTGAACGGACTGGCGGGAGCTACGAGCAGTACTTC,CAISERTGGSYEQYF
few,TRBV19,TRBJ1-5,NA,TGTGCCAGTAGTGCCGGGGGAGTCAGGGCATACAATCAGCCCCAGCATTTT,CASSAGGVRAYNQPQHF
NA,TRBV19,TRBJ1-5,TRBD1,TGTGCCAGTATTGGACAGGGAGGCAATCAGCCCCAGCATTTT,CASIGQGGNQPQHF
once,TRBV19,TRBJ2-3,NA,TGTGCCAGTAGTATAGCAGTCACAGATACGCAGTATTTT,CASSIAVTDTQYF